This TCR beta chain was captured by sequencing in a study of early T cells in non-severe SARS-CoV-2 infection. Study-wide context: Unsorted whole blood bulk RNA was sequenced, with unpaired chains.

Study conclusions and caveats: A preference for anti-spike CD8 responses marked VDJdb matching, which missed private and CD4 specificities.

This clonotype was seen a handful of times. Its antigen is not known. Individual cDNA molecules carried attached unique molecular identifiers. Via MiXCR, TCRdb re-called the 5' RACE reads, giving one row per CDR3 protein. The repertoire holds approximately 64,000 distinct CDR3 sequences, 20% to 25% seen once, with more than 15% in the top ten. The ends lost 4 bases at V and 3 bases at J; junction bases unmatched: 3. Germline CDR1 and CDR2: SQVTM and ANQGSEA. This CDR3 is built from 12 residues. Sequenced material: whole blood, taken at baseline. This sequence was found in an adult who was a healthcare worker with PCR-confirmed SARS-CoV-2 infection or an uninfected control (not recorded which). This chain uses TRBV29-1 with TRBJ2-7; 7 nucleotides agree with TRBD1. DNA for the CDR3: TGCAGCGTTGGGGACAGCAGCTACGAGCAGTACTTC. Translated, it gives CSVGDSSYEQYF.